This T cell receptor beta chain derives from a study of cytomegalovirus exposure and HLA in healthy donors. The PCR was carried out with 60 Vbeta primers and 13 Jbeta primers. Assay: immunoSEQ multiplex PCR; the TCRdb copy retains only in-frame clones and omits some. The sample lists 90,000 to 120,000 clones, around 60% occurring once. Germline CDR1 MNHNY, CDR2 SVGAGI (reference sequence). This CDR3 spans 15 amino acids. The V end lost 3 bases, the J end lost 8 bases, and 18 bases lay between the germline ends. General study points: In vitro confirmation showed a few CMV-associated chains to be CMV antigen specific. Accounts indicate the classifier identified cytomegalovirus status with strong specificity and sensitivity.

On this clone itself: Its matching antigen is unknown.

The chain employs TRBV6-6 and TRBJ2-3; D is unresolved. This sequence was found in a man aged 25 to 40 in good health and CMV-seropositive. The source material was PBMCs. CDR3 in amino acids: CASSYDDWLRSTQYF. The CDR3 DNA is TGTGCCAGCAGTTATGACGATTGGTTGAGGAGTACGCAGTATTTT.